This T cell receptor beta chain was identified in a study of identifying expanded T cells in peripheral blood. CDR1 and CDR2 (germline): MNHNY, SVGAGI (reference sequence). This CDR3 contains 14 residues. V was clipped by 2 bases and J by 5 bases, with 9 bases between them. Assay: immunoSEQ multiplex PCR; the TCRdb copy retains only in-frame clones and omits some. This table has nearly 60,000 clones, roughly 87% appearing once. With respect to this clone: Its antigen remains unidentified.

Overall study results and limits: Variance in clone template counts between approximately 2-week samples significantly increased with total template count across all healthy donors.

The sequence derives from a person aged 18 to 70 in good health. This chain connects TRBV6-6 to TRBJ2-2, with TRBD1 as a possible D gene (5 bases). Material: blood. The CDR3 coding sequence is TGTGCCAGCAGTTACGAGTCAGGGACCGGGGAGCTGTTTTTT. Amino acids: CASSYESGTGELFF.